The next 10 T cell receptor beta chains were all read from a single sample in a study of T cells in narcolepsy. Using immunoSEQ multiplex PCR, the repertoire was profiled, and TCRdb retains in-frame clones only, with some absent. The sample has tens of thousands of clones; just over 60% are singletons. Sequenced sample: memory (CD45RA-) CD4+ T cells from blood. These receptors were taken from a human donor in good health.

The V call is TRBV5-4, the J call TRBJ2-3, with 9 positions matching TRBD2. Germline CDR1 is SGHNT and CDR2 is YYREEE (reference sequence). The CDR3 sequence is 15 residues long. Trimming took 4 bases from V and 2 from J; bases not matched to a gene: 5. The CDR3 nucleotides are TGTGCCAGCAGCGTTAGCGGGGGCCCCACAGATACGCAGTATTTT. This encodes CASSVSGGPTDTQYF.

For the CDR3, the DNA is TGCGCCAGCAGCCACGTGGGGACTAGCGGGGGGGCCAGTACGCAGTATTTT. This gives the protein CASSHVGTSGGASTQYF. The V gene is TRBV4-3, the J gene TRBJ2-3; 16 bases match TRBD2. Germline V gene data show CDR1 as LGHNA and CDR2 as YSLEER. CDR3 size: 17 residues. Trimming removed 3 bases from V and 8 bases from J; junction bases left unmatched: 8.

The chain couples TRBV19 to TRBJ2-1; the match to TRBD1 covers 8 bases. The CDR3 length is 13 residues. V lost 6 bases and J lost 8; bases outside the gene matches: 6. Germline V gene sequence: CDR1 LNHDA, CDR2 SQIVND (reference sequence). The CDR3 nucleotides are TGTGCCAGTAGCGTGACAGGGGCCGATGAGCAGTTCTTC. Amino acids: CASSVTGADEQFF.

This chain joins TRBV15 and TRBJ1-4; 7 nucleotides line up with TRBD1. The V gene end was trimmed by 1 base and the J gene end by 5 bases; junction bases not matched to a gene: 7. The CDR3 is made up of 16 amino acids. The germline gives CDR1 LNHNV, CDR2 YYDKDF (reference sequence). Written as DNA, the CDR3 is TGTGCCACCAGCAGAGTTCCGGGACAGAGAAATGAAAAACTGTTTTTT. It specifies CATSRVPGQRNEKLFF.

This clone was found once. V is TRBV2 and J is TRBJ1-5; D gene uncertain. The germline CDR1 and CDR2 sequences are SNHLY and FYNNEI. The CDR3 sequence is 16 residues long. V was shortened by 6 bases and J by 2 bases, with 17 bases between the two germline ends. Written as DNA, the CDR3 is TGTGCCAGCAGGCGCAGGTCCAGCTCCGGCAATCAGCCCCAGCATTTT. Encoded protein: CASRRRSSSGNQPQHF.

This chain links TRBV20-1 with TRBJ2-5, with a tentative D call TRBD2 (5 bases). The length of the CDR3 is 11 residues. Trimming stripped 6 bases from V and 3 bases from J, with 8 bases between. Germline-derived CDR1 and CDR2 are DFQATT and SNEGSKA (reference sequence). CDR3 sequence: CSATREETQYF. In DNA, the CDR3 is TGCAGTGCAACTAGGGAAGAGACCCAGTACTTC.

In DNA, the CDR3 is TGTGCCAGCACCCAGGGGGCGGTTATGGGAAAACTGTTTTTT. It is translated as CASTQGAVMGKLFF. This rearrangement joins TRBV6-1 to TRBJ1-4; TRBD1 matches 8 bases. The CDR3 extends over 14 amino acids. J was trimmed by 10 bases and V by 7 bases; bases with no gene match: 11. CDR1 is MNHNS and CDR2 is SASEGT in the germline V gene.

The chain uses TRBV6-1 and TRBJ1-5; D not certain. Germline CDR1 is MNHNS and CDR2 is SASEGT. V was trimmed by 4 bases and J by 0 bases, leaving 13 bases between them. This CDR3 has 16 residues. CDR3 amino acids: CASSGSRSFSNQPQHF. CDR3 sequence (DNA): TGTGCCAGCAGTGGAAGTAGGTCTTTTAGCAATCAGCCCCAGCATTTT.

The chain uses TRBV6-1 and TRBJ2-2; 9 nucleotides align to TRBD1. Germline-derived CDR1 and CDR2 are MNHNS and SASEGT. V was clipped by 4 bases and J by 6 bases; unmatched bases: 12. There are 17 residues in the CDR3. The CDR3 nucleotides are TGTGCCAGCAGTGCCCTCGCCGGGACAGGGTATTCCGGGGAGCTGTTTTTT. Translation: CASSALAGTGYSGELFF.

The chain joins TRBV28 to TRBJ1-1, with 10 positions matching TRBD1. V was pared by 6 bases and J by 3 bases, with 10 bases of the junction left unmatched. CDR3 size: 16 residues. The germline gives CDR1 MDHEN, CDR2 SYDVKM. CDR3 protein: CASRHPGGQGHTEAFF. CDR3 DNA sequence: TGTGCCAGCAGACACCCGGGGGGACAGGGGCACACTGAAGCTTTCTTT.